Given below is one TCR beta chain in context. The data were obtained in a study of T cells of healthy individuals. TCRdb processed the 5' RACE reads anew with MiXCR; each CDR3 protein has one entry. The repertoire has some 69,000 distinct CDR3 sequences, roughly 16% of them found once; the top ten carry around 4.5%. The sequence derives from a human donor in good health.

CDR3 protein: CASSPGRLYGYTF. The CDR3 DNA follows: TGCGCCAGCAGCCCTGGACGGCTTTATGGCTACACCTTC. The chain links TRBV4-1 to TRBJ1-2; D is unclear. Per germline, CDR1 MGHRA and CDR2 YSYEKL. The V gene lost 4 bases and the J gene lost 5 bases, with 11 bases spanning the gap. The CDR3 has 13 residues.